This TCR beta chain was identified in a study of human T cells and chemical hapten exposure. Looking at the study overall: Throughout the roughly 24-week study, diphenylcyclopropenone was applied weekly to the patients' scalps.

As for time point: patch test 3, about 24 weeks after DPC sensitization. Treatment here: therapeutic diphenylcyclopropenone sensitization with weekly scalp DPC. With 2 bases removed from V and 7 bases from J, the gap between germline ends came to 15 bases. Germline loops: CDR1 MNHNY, CDR2 SVGAGI (reference sequence). This CDR3 region has 14 residues. One entry per CDR3 protein, called by TCRdb with MiXCR from the RACE reads. The repertoire holds 120,000 or so distinct CDR3 sequences, with about 11% as singletons. The sequences come from whole blood, collected in connection with sensitization to the hapten diphenylcyclopropenone (DPC). The gene calls are TRBV6-6 and TRBJ2-7; D uncertain. This clonotype originated in a woman aged 50 to 65 with alopecia areata. Some clones in this sample may be carry-over from other donors' samples. As DNA, the CDR3 is TGTGCCAGCAGTTACATCGACGGCGTTGGGGAGCAGTACTTC. The encoded protein is CASSYIDGVGEQYF.